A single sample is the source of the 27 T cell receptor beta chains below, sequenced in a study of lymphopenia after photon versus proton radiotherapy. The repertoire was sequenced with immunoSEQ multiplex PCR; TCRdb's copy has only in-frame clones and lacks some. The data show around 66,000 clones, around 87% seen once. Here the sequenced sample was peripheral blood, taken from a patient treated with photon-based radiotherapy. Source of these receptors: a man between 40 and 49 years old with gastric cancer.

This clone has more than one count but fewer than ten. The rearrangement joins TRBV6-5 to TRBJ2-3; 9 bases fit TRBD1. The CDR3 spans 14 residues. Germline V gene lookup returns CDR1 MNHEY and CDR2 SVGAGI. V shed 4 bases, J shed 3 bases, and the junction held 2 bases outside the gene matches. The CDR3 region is CASSSGTGTDTQYF. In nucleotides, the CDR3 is TGTGCCAGCAGTTCGGGGACAGGGACAGATACGCAGTATTTT.

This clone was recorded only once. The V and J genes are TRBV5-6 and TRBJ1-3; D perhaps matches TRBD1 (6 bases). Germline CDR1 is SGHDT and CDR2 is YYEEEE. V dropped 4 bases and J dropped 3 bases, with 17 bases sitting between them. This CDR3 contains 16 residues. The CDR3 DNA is TGTGCCAGCAGCCTGTCCGGGACACCCCGTGGAAACACCATATATTTT. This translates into CASSLSGTPRGNTIYF.

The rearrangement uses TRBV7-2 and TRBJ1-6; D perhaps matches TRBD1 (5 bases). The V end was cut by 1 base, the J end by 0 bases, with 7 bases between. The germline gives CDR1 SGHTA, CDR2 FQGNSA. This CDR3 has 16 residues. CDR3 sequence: CASSLEGSSYNSPLHF. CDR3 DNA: TGTGCCAGCAGCTTAGAGGGGAGCTCCTATAATTCACCCCTCCACTTT.

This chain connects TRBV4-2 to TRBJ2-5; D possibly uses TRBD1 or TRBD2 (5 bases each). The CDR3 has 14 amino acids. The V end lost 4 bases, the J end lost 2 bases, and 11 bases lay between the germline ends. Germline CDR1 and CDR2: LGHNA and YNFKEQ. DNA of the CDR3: TGTGCCAGCAGCCGCCGGGACGGTCAAGAGACCCAGTACTTC. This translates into CASSRRDGQETQYF.

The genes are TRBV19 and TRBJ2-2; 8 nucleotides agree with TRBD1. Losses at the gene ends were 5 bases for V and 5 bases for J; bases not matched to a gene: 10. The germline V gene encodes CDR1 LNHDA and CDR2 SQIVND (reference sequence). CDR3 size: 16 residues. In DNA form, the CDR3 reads TGTGCCAGTAGTGCAAAGGGGACAGGCGGGACCGGGGAGCTGTTTTTT. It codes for CASSAKGTGGTGELFF.

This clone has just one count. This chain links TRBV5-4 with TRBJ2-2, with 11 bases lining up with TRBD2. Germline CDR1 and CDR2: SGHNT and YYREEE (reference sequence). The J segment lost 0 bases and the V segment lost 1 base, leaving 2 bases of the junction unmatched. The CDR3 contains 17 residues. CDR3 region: CASSLPLAGANTGELFF. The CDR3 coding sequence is TGTGCCAGCAGCTTGCCACTAGCGGGGGCGAACACCGGGGAGCTGTTTTTT.

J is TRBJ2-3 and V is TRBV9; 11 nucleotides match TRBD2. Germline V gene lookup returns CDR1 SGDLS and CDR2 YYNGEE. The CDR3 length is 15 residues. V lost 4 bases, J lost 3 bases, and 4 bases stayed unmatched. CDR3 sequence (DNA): TGTGCCAGCAGCTCTAGCGGGGGGTTGACAGATACGCAGTATTTT. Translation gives CASSSSGGLTDTQYF. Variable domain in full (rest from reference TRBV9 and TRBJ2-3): DSGVTQTPKHLITATGQRVTLRCSPRSGDLSVYWYQQSLDQGLQFLIQYYNGEERAKGNILERFSAQQFPDLHSELNLSSLELGDSALYFCASSSSGGLTDTQYFGPGTRLTVL.

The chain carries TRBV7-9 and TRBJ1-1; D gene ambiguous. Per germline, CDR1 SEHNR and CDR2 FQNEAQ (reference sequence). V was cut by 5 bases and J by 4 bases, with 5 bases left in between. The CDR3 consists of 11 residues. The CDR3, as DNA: TGTGCCAGCAGCCCGCTCACTGAAGCTTTCTTT. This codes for CASSPLTEAFF. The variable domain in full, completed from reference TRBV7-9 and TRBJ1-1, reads DTGVSQNPRHKITKRGQNVTFRCDPISEHNRLYWYRQTLGQGPEFLTYFQNEAQLEKSRLLSDRFSAERPKGSFSTLEIQRTEQGDSAMYLCASSPLTEAFFGQGTRLTVV.

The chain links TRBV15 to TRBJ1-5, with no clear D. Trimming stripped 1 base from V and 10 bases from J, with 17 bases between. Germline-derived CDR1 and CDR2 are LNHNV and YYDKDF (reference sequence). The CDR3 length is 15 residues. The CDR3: CATSRGRDKDSPQHF. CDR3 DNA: TGTGCCACCAGCAGAGGACGCGATAAAGACTCACCCCAGCATTTT.

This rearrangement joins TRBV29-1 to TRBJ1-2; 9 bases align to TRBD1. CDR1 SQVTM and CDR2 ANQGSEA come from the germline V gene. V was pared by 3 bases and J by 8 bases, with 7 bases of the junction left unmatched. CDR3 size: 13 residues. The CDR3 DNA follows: TGCAGCGTTGACCGGGACAGGGAGTTCGGCTACACCTTC. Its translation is CSVDRDREFGYTF.

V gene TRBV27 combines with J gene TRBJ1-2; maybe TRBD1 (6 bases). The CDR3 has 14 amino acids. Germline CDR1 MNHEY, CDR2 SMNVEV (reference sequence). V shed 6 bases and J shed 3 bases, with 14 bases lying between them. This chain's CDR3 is CASSPFYRDYGYTF. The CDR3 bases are TGTGCCAGCAGCCCCTTCTACAGGGACTATGGCTACACCTTC.

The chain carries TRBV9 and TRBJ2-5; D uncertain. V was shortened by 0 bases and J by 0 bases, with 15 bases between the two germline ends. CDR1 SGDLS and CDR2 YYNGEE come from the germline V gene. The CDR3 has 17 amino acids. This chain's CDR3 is CASSVGFGVADQETQYF. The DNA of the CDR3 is TGTGCCAGCAGCGTAGGGTTTGGGGTAGCCGACCAAGAGACCCAGTACTTC.

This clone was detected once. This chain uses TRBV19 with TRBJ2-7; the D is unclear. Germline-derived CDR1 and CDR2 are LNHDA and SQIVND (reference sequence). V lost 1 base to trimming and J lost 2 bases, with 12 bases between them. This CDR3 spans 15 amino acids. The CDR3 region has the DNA TGTGCCAGTAGTATAGGGGGAACGGCCGCCTACGAGCAGTACTTC. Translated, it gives CASSIGGTAAYEQYF.

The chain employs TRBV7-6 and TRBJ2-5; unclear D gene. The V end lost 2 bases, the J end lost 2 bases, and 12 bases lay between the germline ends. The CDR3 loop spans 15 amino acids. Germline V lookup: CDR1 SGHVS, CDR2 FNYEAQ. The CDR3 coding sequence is TGTGCCAGCAGCTTACTCCGGAGCACTCAAGAGACCCAGTACTTC. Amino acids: CASSLLRSTQETQYF.

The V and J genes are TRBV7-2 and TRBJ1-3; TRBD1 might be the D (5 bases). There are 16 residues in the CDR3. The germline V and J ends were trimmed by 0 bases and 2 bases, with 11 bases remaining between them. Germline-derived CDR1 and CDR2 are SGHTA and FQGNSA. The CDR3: CASSLAGGNAGNTIYF. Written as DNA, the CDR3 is TGTGCCAGCAGCTTAGCGGGGGGGAACGCTGGAAACACCATATATTTT.

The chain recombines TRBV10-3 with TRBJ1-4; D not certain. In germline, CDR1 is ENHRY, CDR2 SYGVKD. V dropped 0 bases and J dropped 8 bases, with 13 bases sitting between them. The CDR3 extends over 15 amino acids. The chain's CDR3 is CAISESTGPIEKLFF. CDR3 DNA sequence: TGTGCCATCAGTGAGTCGACGGGTCCCATCGAAAAACTGTTTTTT.

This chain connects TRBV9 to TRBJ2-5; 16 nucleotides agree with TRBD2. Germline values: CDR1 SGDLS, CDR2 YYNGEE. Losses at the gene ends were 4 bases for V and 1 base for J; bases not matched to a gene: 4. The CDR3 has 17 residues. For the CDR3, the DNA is TGTGCCAGCAGCCCTGGGACTAGCGGGGGGGCCCAAGAGACCCAGTACTTC. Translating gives CASSPGTSGGAQETQYF.

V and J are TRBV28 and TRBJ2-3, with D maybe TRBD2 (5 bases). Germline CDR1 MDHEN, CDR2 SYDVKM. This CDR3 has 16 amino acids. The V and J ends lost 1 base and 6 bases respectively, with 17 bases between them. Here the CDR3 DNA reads TGTGCCAGCAGTTTATCCTTAGTAGGCGGGCGGGATACGCAGTATTTT. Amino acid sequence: CASSLSLVGGRDTQYF.

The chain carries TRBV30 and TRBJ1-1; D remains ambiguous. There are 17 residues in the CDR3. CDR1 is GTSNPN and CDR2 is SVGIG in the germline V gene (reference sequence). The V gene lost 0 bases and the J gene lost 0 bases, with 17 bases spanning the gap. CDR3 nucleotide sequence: TGTGCCTGGAGTGTACTGGCAGGAGGGAGGATGAACACTGAAGCTTTCTTT. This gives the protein CAWSVLAGGRMNTEAFF.

The CDR3 DNA follows: TGTGCCAGCAGCTCTGGTACCGTCATGAACACTGAAGCTTTCTTT. Amino acid sequence: CASSSGTVMNTEAFF. This sequence joins TRBV5-6 and TRBJ1-1; D not certain. V dropped 3 bases and J dropped 0 bases, with 12 bases sitting between them. This CDR3 region has 15 residues. Germline CDR1 SGHDT, CDR2 YYEEEE.

The CDR3 reads CASMAGSNQPQHF. CDR3 nucleotides: TGTGCCAGTATGGCAGGCAGCAATCAGCCCCAGCATTTT. The chain uses TRBV19 and TRBJ1-5; D is undetermined. Trimming took 7 bases from V and 1 from J, leaving 8 bases between them. Germline CDR1 and CDR2: LNHDA and SQIVND (reference sequence). The CDR3 has 13 amino acids.

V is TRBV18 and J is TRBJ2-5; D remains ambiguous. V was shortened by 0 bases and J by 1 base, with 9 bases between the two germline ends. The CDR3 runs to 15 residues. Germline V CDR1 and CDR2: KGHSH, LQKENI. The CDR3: CASSPPSEVQETQYF. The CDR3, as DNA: TGTGCCAGCTCACCACCCTCGGAAGTCCAAGAGACCCAGTACTTC.

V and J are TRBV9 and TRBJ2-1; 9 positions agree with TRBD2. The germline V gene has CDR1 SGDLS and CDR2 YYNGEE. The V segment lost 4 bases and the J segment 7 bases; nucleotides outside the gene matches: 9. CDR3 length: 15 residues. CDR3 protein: CASSSLAGPLNEQFF. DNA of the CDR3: TGTGCCAGCAGCTCCCTAGCGGGGCCCCTAAATGAGCAGTTCTTC.

Here the CDR3 reads CASSLGPGTGSSPLHF. The CDR3 DNA is TGTGCCAGCAGCTTGGGCCCCGGGACAGGGAGTTCACCCCTCCACTTT. J is TRBJ1-6 and V is TRBV5-6; 9 nucleotides match TRBD1. After removal of 0 bases from V and 9 bases from J, the junction contained 7 bases not matched to a gene. The germline CDR1 and CDR2 sequences are SGHDT and YYEEEE. The CDR3 extends over 16 amino acids.

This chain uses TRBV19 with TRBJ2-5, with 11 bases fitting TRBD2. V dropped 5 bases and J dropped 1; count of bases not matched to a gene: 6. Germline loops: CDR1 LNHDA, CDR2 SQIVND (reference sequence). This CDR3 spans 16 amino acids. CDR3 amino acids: CASSPRLAGSQETQYF. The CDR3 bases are TGTGCCAGTAGTCCCCGACTAGCGGGGTCCCAAGAGACCCAGTACTTC.

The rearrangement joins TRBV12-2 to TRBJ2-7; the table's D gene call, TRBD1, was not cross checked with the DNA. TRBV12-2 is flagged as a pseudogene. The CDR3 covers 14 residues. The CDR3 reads CASRGRANSYEQYF. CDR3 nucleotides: TGTGCGAGCAGAGGCAGGGCCAACTCCTACGAGCAGTACTTC.

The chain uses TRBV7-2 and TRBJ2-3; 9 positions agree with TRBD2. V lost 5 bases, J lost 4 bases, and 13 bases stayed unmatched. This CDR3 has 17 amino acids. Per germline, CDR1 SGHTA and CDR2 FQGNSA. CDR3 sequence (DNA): TGTGCCAGCAGCCCTAGGCCAATTGGCGGGGGGGCAGATACGCAGTATTTT. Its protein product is CASSPRPIGGGADTQYF.